The sequence of this T cell receptor beta chain was determined in a study of shared clonotypes between healthy human individuals. The sample holds one count of this clone. Each sorted subset replicate got 200 ng genomic DNA, 25,000 to 30,000 genomes. How the authors handled the data: ImmunoSEQ output lacked quality scores and full-length reads, limiting matched filtering. Some clones are missing from TCRdb's copy, which holds only in-frame ones; the method was immunoSEQ multiplex PCR. That table gives V, J and clone size, and the DNA gave D and trimming. The sample lists millions of clones, approximately 94% occurring once. The CDR3 sequence is 17 residues long. Trimming shortened V by 1 base and J by 3 bases, and 19 bases separated the two germline ends. Looked up from germline, CDR1 is MNHEY and CDR2 is SMNVEV (reference sequence). The naive CD8 fraction comprised CD45RO-negative cells positively selected for CCR7 and excluded terminally differentiated effector memory CD45RA+ cells. Each sample came from a Caucasian adult donor living in Nashville, Tennessee.

The TCR was taken from a man between 18 and 35 years old in good health. Some clones in this sample may be carry-over from other donors' samples. The J gene is TRBJ2-7, the V gene TRBV27, with TRBD2 as a possible D gene (7 bases). The sequenced sample consisted of naive CD8+ T cells from PBMCs. In nucleotides, the CDR3 is TGTGCCAGCAGTTTATACCCGGGGGCGGGGGACCGCTACGAGCAGTACTTC. Translated: CASSLYPGAGDRYEQYF.